The 12 T cell receptor beta chains in this list originate from one sample, sequenced in a study of blood T cell repertoires in COVID-19. Using immunoSEQ multiplex PCR, the repertoire was profiled, and TCRdb retains in-frame clones only, with some absent. The sample contains about 88,000 clones, more than 90% of which appear only once. The sequenced sample was peripheral blood. The receptors come from a man aged 55 to 70 with acute or convalescent COVID-19.

The chain employs TRBV25-1 and TRBJ1-4; 7 nucleotides match TRBD1. The V gene end was trimmed by 6 bases and the J gene end by 9 bases; junction bases not matched to a gene: 4. The CDR3 covers 12 residues. Germline CDR1 MGHDK, CDR2 SYGVNS. DNA of the CDR3: TGTGCCAGCAGGCAGGGGGGCCAAAAACTGTTTTTT. Translation: CASRQGGQKLFF.

V is TRBV6-2 or TRBV6-3 and J is TRBJ2-7; 7 positions match TRBD2. Unmatched junction bases numbered 10, after V lost 5 bases and J lost 0 bases. The CDR3 extends over 16 amino acids. Germline loops: CDR1 MNHEY, CDR2 SVGEGT. The CDR3 sequence is CASSDNSGGSSYEQYF. DNA for the CDR3: TGTGCCAGCAGTGACAACTCCGGGGGGAGCTCCTACGAGCAGTACTTC.

The chain is built from TRBV7-9 and TRBJ2-7; 10 bases are a match to TRBD2. Trimming cost V 5 bases and J 2 bases; bases outside gene matches: 9. Germline assignment: CDR1 SEHNR and CDR2 FQNEAQ (reference sequence). The CDR3 extends over 16 amino acids. The CDR3: CASSKTSAGGPYEQYF. The CDR3 nucleotides read TGTGCCAGCAGCAAGACCTCAGCGGGAGGGCCCTACGAGCAGTACTTC.

V and J are TRBV4-1 and TRBJ2-7, with TRBD2 matching over 10 bases. J lost 6 bases, V lost 4 bases, and 15 bases had no gene match. In germline, CDR1 is MGHRA, CDR2 YSYEKL. This CDR3 spans 17 amino acids. CDR3 loop: CASSPTSVLAGVGEQYF. As DNA, the CDR3 is TGCGCCAGCAGCCCCACCTCCGTGCTAGCGGGAGTGGGCGAGCAGTACTTC.

This chain uses TRBV19 with TRBJ1-1; D not resolved. V shed 5 bases and J shed 0 bases, with 7 bases lying between them. CDR3 size: 13 residues. CDR1 and CDR2 from the germline V gene are LNHDA and SQIVND (reference sequence). Here the CDR3 reads CASSQAVNTEAFF. As DNA, the CDR3 is TGTGCCAGTAGTCAAGCGGTGAACACTGAAGCTTTCTTT.

The V and J genes are TRBV20-1 and TRBJ1-5, with unresolved D. V gave up 3 bases and J gave up 4 bases, with 16 bases separating them. This CDR3 region has 15 residues. The germline CDR1 and CDR2 sequences are DFQATT and SNEGSKA (reference sequence). CDR3 protein: CSASLPSPGNQPQHF. CDR3 DNA: TGCAGTGCTAGTCTCCCATCTCCGGGGAATCAGCCCCAGCATTTT.

The chain recombines TRBV6-5 with TRBJ1-2, with 7 bases that match TRBD1. The CDR3 sequence is 13 residues long. In germline, CDR1 is MNHEY, CDR2 SVGAGI. Germline trimming cut 8 bases from V and 0 bases from J; bases unmatched to any gene: 3. CDR3 sequence reads: CASRDSANYGYTF. For the CDR3, the DNA is TGTGCCAGCCGGGACAGTGCTAACTATGGCTACACCTTC.

The CDR3 protein is CSASRVPGLAGGAPDTQYF. The CDR3 DNA follows: TGCAGTGCTAGTCGGGTCCCGGGACTAGCGGGAGGGGCCCCAGATACGCAGTATTTT. The gene calls are TRBV20-1 and TRBJ2-3, with TRBD2 identical over 16 bases. The CDR3 extends over 19 amino acids. V lost 3 bases to trimming and J lost 4 bases; unmatched junction nucleotides: 13. Germline V lookup: CDR1 DFQATT, CDR2 SNEGSKA (reference sequence).

The chain is built from TRBV5-1 and TRBJ2-1; perhaps TRBD1 as D (6 bases). V gave up 0 bases and J gave up 5 bases, with 18 bases separating them. This CDR3 spans 17 amino acids. Germline V gene lookup returns CDR1 SGHRS and CDR2 YFSETQ. Here the CDR3 reads CASSLDGVGQGNNEQFF. DNA of the CDR3: TGCGCCAGCAGCTTGGATGGGGTGGGGCAGGGGAACAATGAGCAGTTCTTC.

The table lists this clone with a count of one. This chain connects TRBV7-9 to TRBJ2-5; weak D call: TRBD2 (6 bases). The CDR3 has 16 residues. The germline CDR1 and CDR2 sequences are SEHNR and FQNEAQ (reference sequence). The ends were cut back, 1 base at V and 2 bases at J, with 14 bases in the middle. The CDR3: CASSLGREVLQETQYF. As DNA, the CDR3 is TGTGCCAGCAGCTTAGGCAGGGAGGTACTACAAGAGACCCAGTACTTC.

The rearrangement links TRBV5-1 to TRBJ2-5; TRBD2 aligns across 11 bases. The CDR3 loop spans 17 amino acids. V trimming: 4 bases; J trimming: 2 bases; junction bases outside the gene matches: 10. Germline CDR1 SGHRS, CDR2 YFSETQ. The CDR3 DNA reads TGCGCCAGCAGCAATTTAGCGGGAGGGGGACCGCAAGAGACCCAGTACTTC. Amino acids: CASSNLAGGGPQETQYF.

The CDR3 here is CSASFRDYNEQFF. DNA of the CDR3: TGCAGTGCTAGTTTCAGGGACTACAATGAGCAGTTCTTC. This chain uses TRBV20-1 with TRBJ2-1; D possibly corresponds to TRBD1 (5 bases). The CDR3 is 13 amino acids. V lost 3 bases and J lost 3, with 9 bases in between. The germline gives CDR1 DFQATT, CDR2 SNEGSKA (reference sequence).